This TCR beta chain is from a study of human T cells and chemical hapten exposure. TCRdb re-called the RACE reads through MiXCR, storing one row per CDR3 protein. Altogether roughly 360,000 distinct CDR3 sequences are present, around 4.8% being singletons, with the ten largest covering around 2.3%. Germline CDR1 is SGHTA and CDR2 is FQGNSA. The length of the CDR3 is 15 residues. The ends were cut back, 2 bases at V and 3 bases at J, with 12 bases in the middle. Described time point: patch test 1, 2 weeks after DPC sensitization. The treatment is: therapeutic diphenylcyclopropenone sensitization with weekly scalp DPC.

This receptor was identified in a woman between 45 and 65 years old with alopecia areata. Some clones in this sample may be carry-over from other donors' samples. The J gene is TRBJ2-3, the V gene TRBV7-2; no reliable D call. The starting material was whole blood, obtained in connection with sensitization to the hapten diphenylcyclopropenone (DPC). CDR3: CASSLTPTFTDTQYF. CDR3 DNA sequence: TGTGCCAGCAGCTTAACACCAACCTTTACAGATACGCAGTATTTT.